This T cell receptor beta chain stems from a study of T cells in Graves' hyperthyroidism and ophthalmopathy. Study outcomes and limitations: From stable hyperthyroidism, ophthalmopathy was separated by a 13 V-J model.

There were TCR beta CDR3 regions amplified from RNA transcripts. In the first-round RT-PCR of the TCR CDR3, the HTBI primer set was used. TCRdb fed the multiplex PCR reads into MiXCR, producing one record per CDR3 protein. The repertoire holds 92,000 or so distinct CDR3 sequences, with 51% as singletons. Turning to this clonotype: The antigen is unknown.

No ophthalmopathy progression within 18 months constituted stable Graves' hyperthyroidism. For the diagnoses, clinical symptoms, serum thyroxine and TRAb, thyroid ultrasound and orbital computed tomography were used. From approximately 9.5 ml of fresh peripheral blood, PBMCs were isolated. Germline CDR1 and CDR2: SGHVS and FQNEAQ. The ends lost 4 bases at V and 2 bases at J; junction bases unmatched: 11. The CDR3 runs to 17 residues. The sample taken for sequencing was blood. The sequence was collected from a woman aged 40 to 49 with Graves' hyperthyroidism. The rearrangement links TRBV7-8 to TRBJ1-2, with TRBD1 matching over 9 bases. DNA for the CDR3: TGTGCCAGCAGCTCCCGACAGGGGGTAATCGGGAACTATGGCTACACCTTC. Residues: CASSSRQGVIGNYGYTF. Filled out from reference TRBV7-8 and TRBJ1-2, the complete variable domain reads GAGVSQSPRYKVAKRGQDVALRCDPISGHVSLFWYQQALGQGPEFLTYFQNEAQLDKSGLPSDRFFAERPEGSVSTLKIQRTQQEDSAVYLCASSSRQGVIGNYGYTFGSGTRLTVV.